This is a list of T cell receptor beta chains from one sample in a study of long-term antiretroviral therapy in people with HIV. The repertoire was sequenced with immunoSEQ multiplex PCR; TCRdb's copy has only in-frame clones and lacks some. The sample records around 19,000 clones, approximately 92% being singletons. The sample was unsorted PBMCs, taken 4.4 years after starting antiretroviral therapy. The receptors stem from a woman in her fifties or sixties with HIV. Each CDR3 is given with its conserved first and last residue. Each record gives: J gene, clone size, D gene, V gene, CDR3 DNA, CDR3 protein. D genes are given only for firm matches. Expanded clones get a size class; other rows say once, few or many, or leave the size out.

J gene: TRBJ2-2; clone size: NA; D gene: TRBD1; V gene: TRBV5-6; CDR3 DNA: TGTGCCAGCAGCTTGCCAGGGGGCAACACCGGGGAGCTGTTTTTT; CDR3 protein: CASSLPGGNTGELFF
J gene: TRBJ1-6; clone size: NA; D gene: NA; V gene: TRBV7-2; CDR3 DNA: TGTGCCAGCAGCTGGACAGTATCTAATTCACCCCTCCACTTT; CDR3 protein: CASSWTVSNSPLHF
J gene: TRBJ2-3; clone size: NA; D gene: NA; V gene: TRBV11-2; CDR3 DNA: TGTGCCAGCAGCTTAGGTCACACTAGCACAGATACGCAGTATTTT; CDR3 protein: CASSLGHTSTDTQYF
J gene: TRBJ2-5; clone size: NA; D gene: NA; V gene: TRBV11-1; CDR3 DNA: TGTGCCAGCACAATGGGGACGGGTCAAGAGACCCAGTACTTC; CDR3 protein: CASTMGTGQETQYF
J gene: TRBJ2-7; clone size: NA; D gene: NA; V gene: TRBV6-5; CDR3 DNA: TGTGCCAGCAGTTACTCGGGGCGGGGCCTCTACGAGCAGTACTTC; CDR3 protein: CASSYSGRGLYEQYF
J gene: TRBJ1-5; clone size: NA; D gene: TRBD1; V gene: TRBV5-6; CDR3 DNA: TGTGCCAGCAGCTCGGACAGGGGTTCGATGCAGCCCCAGCATTTT; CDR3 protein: CASSSDRGSMQPQHF
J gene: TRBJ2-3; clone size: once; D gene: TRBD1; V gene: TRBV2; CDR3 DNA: TGTGCCAGCAGGGAACCCTCCGGGACAGGGGGTATCACAGATACGCAGTATTTT; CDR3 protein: CASREPSGTGGITDTQYF
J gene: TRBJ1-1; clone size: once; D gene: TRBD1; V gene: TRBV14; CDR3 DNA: TGTGCCAGCAGCCAATTCCAGGGGGCCAGCTCTGAAGCTTTCTTT; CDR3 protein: CASSQFQGASSEAFF
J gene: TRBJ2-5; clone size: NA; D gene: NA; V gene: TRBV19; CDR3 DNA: TGTGCCAGTAGTATTGGAACGGGTCAACAAGAGACCCAGTACTTC; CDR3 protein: CASSIGTGQQETQYF
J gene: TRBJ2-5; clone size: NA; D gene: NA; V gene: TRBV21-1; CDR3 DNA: TGTGCCAGCAGCGAAAAAATACCAGGGAGCGGGCAAGAGACCCAGTACTTC; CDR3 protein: CASSEKIPGSGQETQYF
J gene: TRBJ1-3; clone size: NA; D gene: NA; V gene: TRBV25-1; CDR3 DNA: TGTGCCAGCAGCGACGATAGGGCCTCTGGAAACACCATATATTTT; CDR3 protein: CASSDDRASGNTIYF
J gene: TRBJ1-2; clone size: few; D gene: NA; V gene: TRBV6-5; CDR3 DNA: TGTGCCAGCAGTTCATGGACAACTAACTATGGCTACACCTTC; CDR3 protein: CASSSWTTNYGYTF
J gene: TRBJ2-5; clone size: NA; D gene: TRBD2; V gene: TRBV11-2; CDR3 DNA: TGTGCCAGCAGCTGGGGACTAGCGGGGCTGGAGCAAGAGACCCAGTACTTC; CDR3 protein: CASSWGLAGLEQETQYF
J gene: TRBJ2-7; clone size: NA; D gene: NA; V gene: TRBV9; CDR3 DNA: TGTGCCAGCAGCGTAGGAGCTACGAGGCAGTACTTC; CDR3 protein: CASSVGATRQYF
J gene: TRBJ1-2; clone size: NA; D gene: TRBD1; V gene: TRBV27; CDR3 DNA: TGTGCCAGCAGAGCCTCCGGGACAGGAAAGGGCTACACCTTC; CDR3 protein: CASRASGTGKGYTF
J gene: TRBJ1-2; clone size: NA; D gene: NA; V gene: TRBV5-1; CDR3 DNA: TGCGCCAGCAGCTTGGGACAAAACTATGGCTACACCTTC; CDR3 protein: CASSLGQNYGYTF
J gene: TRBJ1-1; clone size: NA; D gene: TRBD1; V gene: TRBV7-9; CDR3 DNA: TGTGCCAGCAGCCCACGACAGGGCCAGAACACTGAAGCTTTCTTT; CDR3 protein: CASSPRQGQNTEAFF
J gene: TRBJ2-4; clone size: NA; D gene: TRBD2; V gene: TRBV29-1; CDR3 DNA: TGCAGCGTTGGGGAGCGGGAGCAGTACTTC; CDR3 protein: CSVGEREQYF
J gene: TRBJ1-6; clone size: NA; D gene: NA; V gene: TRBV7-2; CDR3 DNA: TGTGCCAGCAGCAAAGACCCAGTTTCACCCCTCCACTTT; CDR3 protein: CASSKDPVSPLHF
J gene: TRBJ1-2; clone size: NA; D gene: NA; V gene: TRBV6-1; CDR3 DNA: TGTGCCAGCAGTTATTTCACAGGGAGCTATGGCTACACCTTC; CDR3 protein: CASSYFTGSYGYTF
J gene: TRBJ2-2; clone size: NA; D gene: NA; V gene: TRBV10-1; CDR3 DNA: TGCGCCAGCAGTCGAGAGTCCCTCGGGGTCACCGGGGAGCTGTTTTTT; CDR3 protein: CASSRESLGVTGELFF
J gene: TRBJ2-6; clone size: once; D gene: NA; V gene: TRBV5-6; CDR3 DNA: TGTGCCAGCAGCACAGACCGTCTCGGGGCCAACGTCCTGACTTTC; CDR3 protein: CASSTDRLGANVLTF
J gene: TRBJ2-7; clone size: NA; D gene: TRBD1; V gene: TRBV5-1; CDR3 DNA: TGCGCCAGCAGCTTGGGACAGGGGCCCAATTTCTACGAGCAGTACTTC; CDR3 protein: CASSLGQGPNFYEQYF
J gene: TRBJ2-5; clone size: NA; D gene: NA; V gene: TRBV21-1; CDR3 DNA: TGTGCCAGCAGCAACCTGGGGTGCGTCCAAGAGACCCAGTACTTC; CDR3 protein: CASSNLGCVQETQYF
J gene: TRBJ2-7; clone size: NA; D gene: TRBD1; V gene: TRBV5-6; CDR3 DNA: TGTGCCAGCAGCTTTGGGACAGCGCCCTACGAGCAGTACTTC; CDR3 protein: CASSFGTAPYEQYF
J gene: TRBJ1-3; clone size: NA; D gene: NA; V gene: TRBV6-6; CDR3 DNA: TGTGCCAGCCGACAGGCTGGAAACACCATATATTTT; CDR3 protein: CASRQAGNTIYF
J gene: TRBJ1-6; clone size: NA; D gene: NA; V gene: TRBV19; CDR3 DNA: TGTGCCAGTAGTAAAGCTGACAGCTCCTATAATTCACCCCTCCACTTT; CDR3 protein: CASSKADSSYNSPLHF
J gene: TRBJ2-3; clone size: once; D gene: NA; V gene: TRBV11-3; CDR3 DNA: TGTGCCAGCAGCCCGGGTGGGCGGGGAGATACGCAGTATTTT; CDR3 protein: CASSPGGRGDTQYF
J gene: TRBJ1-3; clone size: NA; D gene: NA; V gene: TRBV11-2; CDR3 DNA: TGTGCCAGCAGCCCCCTCAGGCCGCGGGGAAACACCATATATTTT; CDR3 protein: CASSPLRPRGNTIYF
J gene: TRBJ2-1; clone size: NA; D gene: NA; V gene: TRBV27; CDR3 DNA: TGTGCCAGCAGTCTACCTATCGGCGGGAACAATGAGCAGTTCTTC; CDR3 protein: CASSLPIGGNNEQFF
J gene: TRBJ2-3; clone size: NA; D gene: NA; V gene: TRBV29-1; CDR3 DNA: TGCAGCGCGGATCCAGGGGTAGGAGATACGCAGTATTTT; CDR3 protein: CSADPGVGDTQYF
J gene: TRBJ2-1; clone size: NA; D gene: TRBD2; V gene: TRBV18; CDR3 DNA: TGTGCCAGCTCCGGGACTAGCGGGGGGCAGCAGTTCTTC; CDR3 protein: CASSGTSGGQQFF
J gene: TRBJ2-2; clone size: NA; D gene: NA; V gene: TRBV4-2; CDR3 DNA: TGTGCCAGCAGCTTTTATGACGGCACCGGGGAGCTGTTTTTT; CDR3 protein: CASSFYDGTGELFF
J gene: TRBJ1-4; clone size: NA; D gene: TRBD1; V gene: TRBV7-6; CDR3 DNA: TGTGCCAGCAGCTTAAGGGGGCGAACGGATGGTGCAACTAATGAAAAACTGTTTTTT; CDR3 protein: CASSLRGRTDGATNEKLFF
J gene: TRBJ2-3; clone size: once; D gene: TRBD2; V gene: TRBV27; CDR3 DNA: TGTGCCAGCAGTTTATATCCTCCCGGAGCGGGGGGGCGAGATACGCAGTATTTT; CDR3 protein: CASSLYPPGAGGRDTQYF
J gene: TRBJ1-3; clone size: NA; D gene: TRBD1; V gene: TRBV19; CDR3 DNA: TGTGCCCGACGGGACAGTCCTTCTGGAAACACCATATATTTT; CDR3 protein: CARRDSPSGNTIYF
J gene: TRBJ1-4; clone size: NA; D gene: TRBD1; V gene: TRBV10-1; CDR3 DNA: TGCGCCAGCAGTGAAACGACAGGGGGTGAAAAACTGTTTTTT; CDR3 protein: CASSETTGGEKLFF
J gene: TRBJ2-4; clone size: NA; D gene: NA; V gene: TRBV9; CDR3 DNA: TGTGCCAGCAGCGTCAGGGTCACGGGGCCAGGAAACATTCAGTACTTC; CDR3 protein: CASSVRVTGPGNIQYF
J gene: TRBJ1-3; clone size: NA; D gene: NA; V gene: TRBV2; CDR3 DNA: TGTGCCAGCAGTGTTTCCTACACCATTTCTGGAAACACCATATATTTT; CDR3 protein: CASSVSYTISGNTIYF
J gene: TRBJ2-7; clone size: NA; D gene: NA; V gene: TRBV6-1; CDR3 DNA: TGTGCCAGCAGTGAACCCAGGGCGTCCTACGAGCAGTACTTC; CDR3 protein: CASSEPRASYEQYF
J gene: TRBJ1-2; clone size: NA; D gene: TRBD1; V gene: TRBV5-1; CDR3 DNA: TGCGCCAGCAGCGCGGGACAGGGGAGCTATGGCTACACCTTC; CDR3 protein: CASSAGQGSYGYTF
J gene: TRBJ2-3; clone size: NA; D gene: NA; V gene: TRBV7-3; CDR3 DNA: TGTGCCAGCAGCTTAAATCCTGGGGCAGATACGCAGTATTTT; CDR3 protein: CASSLNPGADTQYF
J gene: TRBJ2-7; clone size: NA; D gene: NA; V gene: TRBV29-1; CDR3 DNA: TGCAGCGTTGTACCCGCTAGAAGTAAGGCCTACGAGCAGTACTTC; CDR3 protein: CSVVPARSKAYEQYF
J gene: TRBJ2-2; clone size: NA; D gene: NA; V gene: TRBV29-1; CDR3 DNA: TGCAGCGTTCGTTGGAACACCGGGGAGCTGTTTTTT; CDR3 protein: CSVRWNTGELFF
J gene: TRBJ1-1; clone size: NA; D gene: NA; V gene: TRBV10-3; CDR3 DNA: TGTGCCATCAGTGACAATCCCGGGGGCCGGACTGAAGCTTTCTTT; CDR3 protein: CAISDNPGGRTEAFF
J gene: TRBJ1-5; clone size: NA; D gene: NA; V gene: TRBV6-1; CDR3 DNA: TGTGCCAGCAGTATCAGGGGTCATGGGCAGCCCCAGCATTTT; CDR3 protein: CASSIRGHGQPQHF
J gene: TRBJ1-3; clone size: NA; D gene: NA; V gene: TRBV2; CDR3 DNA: TGTGCCAGCCGGGGGGAATCGAAAGGAAACACCATATATTTT; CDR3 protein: CASRGESKGNTIYF
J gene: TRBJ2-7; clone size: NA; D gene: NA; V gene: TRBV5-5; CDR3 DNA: TGTGCCAGCAGCTCTGGACAGCGACCCTCCTACGAGCAGTACTTC; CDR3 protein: CASSSGQRPSYEQYF
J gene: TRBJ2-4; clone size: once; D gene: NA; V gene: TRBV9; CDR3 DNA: TGTGCCAGCAGCCCGAGTGAGGGGCTAGGGAAAAACATTCAGTACTTC; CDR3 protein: CASSPSEGLGKNIQYF
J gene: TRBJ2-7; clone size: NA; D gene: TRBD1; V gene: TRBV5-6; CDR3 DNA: TGTGCCAGCAGCTTTCTATTTGGGCAGGGGGCGTTTGAGCAGTACTTC; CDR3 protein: CASSFLFGQGAFEQYF
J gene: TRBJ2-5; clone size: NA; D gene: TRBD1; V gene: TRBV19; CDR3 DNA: TGTGCCAGTAGTGCCACAGGGGCTCAAGAGACCCAGTACTTC; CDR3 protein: CASSATGAQETQYF
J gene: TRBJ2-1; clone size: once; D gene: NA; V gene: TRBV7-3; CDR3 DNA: TGTGCCAGCAGCCGAGAGACTCACACCTACAATGAGCAGTTCTTC; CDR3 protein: CASSRETHTYNEQFF
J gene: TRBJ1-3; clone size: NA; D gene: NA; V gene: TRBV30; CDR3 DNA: TGTGCCTGGAGTGTACCCGTAATCTCTGGAAACACCATATATTTT; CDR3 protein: CAWSVPVISGNTIYF
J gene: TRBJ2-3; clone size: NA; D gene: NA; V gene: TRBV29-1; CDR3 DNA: TGCAGCGTTGTGCTTCAGGGGACAGATACGCAGTATTTT; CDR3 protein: CSVVLQGTDTQYF